This T cell receptor (beta chain) came from a study of blood T cell repertoires in COVID-19. Study context: Samples taken during acute and convalescent COVID-19 were collected in the United States, Italy and Spain. The analysed material was cDNA or gDNA that came from T cells, B-cell-depleted T cells, or PBMCs.

The CDR3 has 15 amino acids. J lost 7 bases, V lost 2 bases, and 9 bases had no gene match. Germline lookup yields CDR1 MGHDK and CDR2 SYGVNS. Per the study methods: Reference gene primer amplification gave nucleated cell count estimates. Clones were sequenced by immunoSEQ multiplex PCR, and TCRdb holds only the in-frame ones, with some missing. The D gene and trimming were derived from the DNA, and the V and J assignments and clone size from that table. The sample records 150,000 to 200,000 clones, around 86% being singletons. The sample consisted of peripheral blood. The chain is built from TRBV25-1 and TRBJ1-2; 8 bases align to TRBD1. The TCR sequence derives from a man aged 40-55 years with acute or convalescent COVID-19. The CDR3 bases are TGTGCCAGCAGTGAACCGGACAGGGTTATTAGTGGCTACACCTTC. Amino acid sequence: CASSEPDRVISGYTF.